This TCR beta chain was identified during a study of blood T cell repertoires in COVID-19. The overall study: COVID-19 samples collected from the United States, Italy and Spain covered acute and convalescent phases.

Source study methods: Scientists estimated how many nucleated cells there were by amplifying reference gene primers. The data were produced by immunoSEQ multiplex PCR, yet TCRdb's version contains in-frame clones alone and is incomplete. V and J calls and clone size are given by that table; D and trimming were obtained from the DNA. Among 75,000 to 100,000 clones listed, 82% were seen once. Germline V CDR1 and CDR2: MNHEY, SMNVEV (reference sequence). CDR3 size: 15 residues. With V trimmed by 7 bases and J by 4 bases, 8 bases remained unmatched. The count of this clone is one. The chain couples TRBV27 to TRBJ1-2, with 11 positions matching TRBD1. This clonotype was sampled from a human donor in a cohort sampled during active COVID-19. The sequenced sample consisted of peripheral blood. CDR3 sequence: CASTSLGTGGYGYTF. In DNA form, the CDR3 reads TGTGCCAGCACCTCCTTGGGGACAGGGGGCTATGGCTACACCTTC.